The sequence of this T cell receptor (beta chain) was determined in a study of blood T cells in healthy people across ages. Study details: About one barcoded beta molecule was captured per two T cells (by template switching).

The CDR3 totals 14 residues. Germline V gives CDR1 SGHRS, CDR2 YFSETQ. PCR was performed a second time for about 6 to 12 cycles using a sample-barcoded 5' primer and a J-beta primer mix. TCRdb independently ran MiXCR on the 5' RACE reads; one entry per CDR3 protein. The table records about 2 million distinct CDR3 sequences, roughly 50% of them present only once. This clonotype was obtained from a woman aged 40 to 50 in good health. Sequencing input: blood. The chain has TRBV5-1 and TRBJ2-4; the D call may be TRBD1 or TRBD2 (5 bases each). The J call may not be correct, given that the DNA end is closer to TRBJ2-7. The CDR3 region has the DNA TGCGCCAGCAATGGGCCGGGGACGGCTTCCGAGCAGTACTTC. Amino acids: CASNGPGTASEQYF.